The sequence of this T cell receptor (beta chain) was determined in a study of blood T cell repertoires in COVID-19. Study context: Both acute and convalescent COVID-19 samples were obtained from the United States, Italy and Spain. T cells, B-cell-depleted T cells, or PBMCs supplied cDNA or gDNA.

Per the original methods: The assay estimated nucleated cells by amplifying reference gene primers. The protocol was immunoSEQ multiplex PCR, while the TCRdb copy is restricted to in-frame clones and leaves out a portion. That table is the source of V, J and clone size, and D and trimming were worked out from the DNA. Of approximately 190,000 clones detected, 82% appear once; the ten largest clones hold approximately 5.4%. The length of the CDR3 is 13 residues. Germline assignment: CDR1 MGHDK and CDR2 SYGVNS. V shed 4 bases and J shed 6 bases, with 12 bases lying between them. This TCR derives from a woman under 40 with acute or convalescent COVID-19. Material: peripheral blood. The J gene is TRBJ1-1, the V gene TRBV25-1; D gene uncertain. CDR3 sequence (DNA): TGTGCCAGCAGTGGGCTAGAAATCTCTGAAGCTTTCTTT. It yields the protein CASSGLEISEAFF.